A selection of T cell receptor beta chains follows, all from one sample in a study of blood T cell repertoires in COVID-19. Here immunoSEQ multiplex PCR was the method, and the copy in TCRdb shows in-frame clones only, minus some. The table includes about 230,000 clones, 84% detected once. The specimen was peripheral blood. The receptors shown here come from a middle-aged woman who had recovered from COVID-19. Each CDR3 is given with its conserved first and last residue. D genes are given only for firm matches.

d_gene,len,v_gene,CDR3aa
TRBD1,14,TRBV18,CASSPPGQVYEQYF
TRBD2,13,TRBV6-5,CASCVAGLDTQYF
.,12,TRBV30,CAWSPLPAEAFF
.,14,TRBV7-2,CASSLGTANYGYTF
.,13,TRBV7-3,CASSRDSTSGAFF
TRBD1,14,TRBV9,CASSPGQGNQPQHF
.,16,TRBV7-9,CASSSPGALREEKLFF
.,15,TRBV18,CASSPLRDSGNTIYF
.,14,TRBV18,CASSPGGSGETQYF
TRBD2,14,TRBV9,CASSGIAGANEQFF
.,18,TRBV4-3,CASSQLLLLRREDYGYTF
.,14,TRBV30,CAWQLSSYNSPLHF
.,12,TRBV5-6,CASSQGHLAQHF
.,13,TRBV2,CATTGTADYGYTF
.,15,TRBV29-1,CSVEDGEGVDYGYTF
.,15,TRBV7-2,CASSLGGGGSYEQYF
.,15,TRBV6-6,CASSYFGGSYNEQFF
.,15,TRBV19,CASSLPTSLVNEQFF
.,23,TRBV2,CASSVIRHLGGKEGQRAGDTQYF
.,14,TRBV11-2,CASSLDRGHNEQFF
.,13,TRBV7-2,CASSLWGVEKLFF
TRBD2,16,TRBV7-6,CASSPGLAGVSNEQFF
TRBD1,16,TRBV6-4,CAGKAPPGTGREKLFF
TRBD1,16,TRBV2,CASSETGASGANVLTF
TRBD1,15,TRBV7-2,CASSSQGWVFTEAFF
.,14,TRBV7-9,CASSLSGVSGELFF
TRBD1,15,TRBV27,CASRRAKGGDYGYTF
.,15,TRBV5-1,CASSPAERVSETQYF
.,12,TRBV12-3/TRBV12-4,CASSFQNTEAFF
.,13,TRBV3-1/TRBV3-2,CASSQDYRRTQYF
TRBD2,15,TRBV6-5,CASSYGGTSGLARYF
TRBD1,15,TRBV5-1,CASSQISGTGIEAFF
.,13,TRBV6-5,CASSFGTYYGYTF
.,15,TRBV21-1,CASSPKGGGKEKLFF
.,13,TRBV27,CASSLSRYNEQFF
.,15,TRBV7-6,CASSRGTSFTYEQYF
.,15,TRBV18,CASSPLGKANYGYTF
.,14,TRBV6-5,CASRETKGTGELFF
.,11,TRBV19,CATLYADTQYF
.,12,TRBV12-3/TRBV12-4,CASTMEGYGYTF
.,14,TRBV29-1,CSVVLVGASYEQYF
TRBD1,13,TRBV12-3/TRBV12-4,CASRQGVWTEAFF
.,13,TRBV12-3/TRBV12-4,CASRPGSDSPLHF
TRBD2,15,TRBV7-2,CASSVSGGTYNEQFF
.,14,TRBV11-2,CAGQTGPSGNTIYF